This TCR beta chain was captured by sequencing in a study of shared clonotypes between healthy human individuals. Some clones are missing from TCRdb's copy, which holds only in-frame ones; the method was immunoSEQ multiplex PCR. The repertoire holds over a million clones, with more than 95% as singletons. CDR1 is SGDLS and CDR2 is YYNGEE in the germline V gene. Between the trimmed V and J ends, which lost 0 bases and 0 bases, there was a span of 13 bases. This CDR3 has 16 residues. This clonotype was sampled from a man aged 25-45 years in good health. The specimen sequenced was naive CD4+ T cells sorted from blood. Subset in this sample: CD45RA+ positively selected. The chain recombines TRBV9 with TRBJ2-7; the D is unclear. For the CDR3, the DNA is TGTGCCAGCAGCGTAGACCCGGGCATGGGCTCCTACGAGCAGTACTTC. It yields the protein CASSVDPGMGSYEQYF.